This T cell receptor beta chain was sequenced in a study of T cell responses to AZD1222 COVID-19 vaccine (dated by TCRdb to the early 2020s). At the level of the whole study: Because spike-specific TCR depth and breadth did not differ between the two schedules, AZD1222 recipients who got a second dose at roughly 4 weeks were pooled with those who got a second dose at roughly 12 weeks. TCR sequencing covered over 230 trial participants: 207 given two doses of AZD1222 and about 26 given two doses of MenACWY control vaccine. Enrollment into the trials was organized by age into subgroups of 18-55, 56-69 and 70-plus years, and those subgroups contained approximately 160, 26 and 62 TCR-sequenced participants, respectively. Findings and caveats that apply to the study as a whole: Reportedly, almost half of the unique spike-specific TCRs recognized epitopes lying outside the regions that are mutated in the B.1.351 and B.1.1.7 variants. In the small 56-69-year group, the increase in depth fell short of significance, most likely because of low power. A significant rise in spike-specific TCR breadth and depth was observed after two AZD1222 doses relative to day 0 and relative to MenACWY recipients. Participants were mostly white British, with more females than males. The authors suggested clonal diversity may have been underestimated. Only five to seven AZD1222 recipients were SARS-CoV-2 seropositive at baseline, limiting conclusions about previously exposed vaccinees. Because no samples from the day 14 peak response were available, repertoires could be characterized only after the peak T cell response. The whole spike protein was spanned by vaccine-associated CD4 TCRs, and dominant responses were seen in regions 160-218 and 743-854.

The germline V and J ends show losses of 8 bases and 5 bases respectively, and no gene match explains 3 bases of the junction. Looking up the germline V gene yields CDR1 SNHLY and CDR2 FYNNEI. The CDR3 numbers 12 residues from cysteine through phenylalanine. Only the CDR3 part of the read is kept: 36 bases, read in frame from the first base. The CDR3 regions of human TCRbeta chains were subjected to immunosequencing. The published analysis was carried out like this. TCRs in the repertoires were matched against a reference library of SARS-CoV-2-specific TCRs that had been generated with the MIRA antigen-specificity platform. Breadth meant the fraction of unique TCRs that were SARS-CoV-2-associated, whereas depth meant the fraction of total T cells that were SARS-CoV-2-associated. Using the MIRA data, each spike-specific TCR was mapped to the spike region that the TCR reacts to and placed in a CD4 or CD8 class. Log10-transformed breadth and depth values were compared by one-way ANOVA with Sidak's multiple comparisons tests. As stored in TCRdb, this immuneACCESS dataset retains in-frame rearrangements with V and J assigned. A fraction of the clones does not appear; measured against another copy, unresolved V genes explain less than half of the discrepancy, and the remainder lacks a known reason. V, J and clone size reflect that table, while D and trimming were determined from the DNA. Here the sample has around 130,000 clones; approximately 90% occur a single time. The ten largest clones add up to approximately 1.5% of the sample.

Turning to this clone: Its antigen is still unknown. No clone much larger than this one lies a single base away; base qualities are absent.

The time point label here, explained by the study, means: baseline before first vaccination. Vaccinee samples came from UK trials COV001 and COV002, including a single-blind randomized controlled phase 2/3 trial of AZD1222 (ChAdOx1 nCoV-19) in healthy adults. For TCRbeta chain sequencing, PBMC samples from trial participants were taken at day 0 and at day 28 after the second dose. The sequence is built from TRBV2 and TRBJ1-1; 9 bases in the middle match TRBD1. The starting material was peripheral blood, obtained on day 0 of AZD1222 vaccination. This clonotype originated in an adult in good health. The sequenced DNA: TGTGCCAGCCAGGACAGGGGTACTGAAGCTTTCTTT. This codes for CASQDRGTEAFF. Supplemented by the reference TRBV2 and TRBJ1-1 proteins around the CDR3, the complete variable domain is EPEVTQTPSHQVTQMGQEVILRCVPISNHLYFYWYRQILGQKVEFLVSFYNNEISEKSEIFDDQFSVERPDGSNFTLKIRSTKLEDSAMYFCASQDRGTEAFFGQGTRLTVV.